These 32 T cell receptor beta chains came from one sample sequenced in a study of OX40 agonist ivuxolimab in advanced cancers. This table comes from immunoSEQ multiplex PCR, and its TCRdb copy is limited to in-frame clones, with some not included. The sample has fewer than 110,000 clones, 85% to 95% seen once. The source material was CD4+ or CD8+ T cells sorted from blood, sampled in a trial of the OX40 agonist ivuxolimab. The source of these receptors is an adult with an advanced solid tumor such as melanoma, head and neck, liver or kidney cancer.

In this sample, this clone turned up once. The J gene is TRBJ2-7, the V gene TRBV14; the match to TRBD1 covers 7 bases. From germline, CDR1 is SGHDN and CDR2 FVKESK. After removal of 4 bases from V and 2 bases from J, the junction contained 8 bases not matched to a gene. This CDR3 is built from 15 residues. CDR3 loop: CASSRLDRAAYEQYF. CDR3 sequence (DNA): TGTGCCAGCAGCCGGCTTGACAGGGCCGCCTACGAGCAGTACTTC.

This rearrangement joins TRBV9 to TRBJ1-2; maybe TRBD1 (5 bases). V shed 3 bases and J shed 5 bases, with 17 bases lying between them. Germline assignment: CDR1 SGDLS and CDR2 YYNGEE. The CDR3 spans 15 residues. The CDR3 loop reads CASSGRVPTGYGYTF. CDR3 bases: TGTGCCAGCAGCGGCAGGGTGCCCACGGGTTATGGCTACACCTTC.

The chain's CDR3 is CASSSRTLGTVTNYGYTF. As DNA, the CDR3 is TGTGCCAGTAGTTCTCGAACACTTGGGACAGTTACTAACTATGGCTACACCTTC. The genes are TRBV19 and TRBJ1-2, with TRBD1 identical over 7 bases. Trimming cost V 5 bases and J 0 bases; bases outside gene matches: 15. Germline V gene lookup returns CDR1 LNHDA and CDR2 SQIVND (reference sequence). The CDR3 extends over 18 amino acids.

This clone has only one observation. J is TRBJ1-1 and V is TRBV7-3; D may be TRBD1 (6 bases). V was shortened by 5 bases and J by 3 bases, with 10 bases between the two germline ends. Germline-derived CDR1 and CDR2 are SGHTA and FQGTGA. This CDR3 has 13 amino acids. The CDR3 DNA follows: TGTGCCAGCAGCGTGGACAGACACACTGAAGCTTTCTTT. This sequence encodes CASSVDRHTEAFF.

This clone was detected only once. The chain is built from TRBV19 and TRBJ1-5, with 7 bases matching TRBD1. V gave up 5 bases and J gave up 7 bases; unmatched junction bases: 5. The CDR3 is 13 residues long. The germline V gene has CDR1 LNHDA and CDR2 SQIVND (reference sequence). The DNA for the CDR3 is TGTGCCAGTAGTGGGACAGCGTGGCAGCCCCAGCATTTT. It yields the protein CASSGTAWQPQHF.

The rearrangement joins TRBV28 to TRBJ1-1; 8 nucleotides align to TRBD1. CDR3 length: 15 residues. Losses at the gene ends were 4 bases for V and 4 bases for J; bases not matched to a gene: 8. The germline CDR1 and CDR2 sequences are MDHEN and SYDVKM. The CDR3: CASSSHGTGGTEAFF. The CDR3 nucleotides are TGTGCCAGCAGTTCCCACGGCACAGGGGGCACTGAAGCTTTCTTT.

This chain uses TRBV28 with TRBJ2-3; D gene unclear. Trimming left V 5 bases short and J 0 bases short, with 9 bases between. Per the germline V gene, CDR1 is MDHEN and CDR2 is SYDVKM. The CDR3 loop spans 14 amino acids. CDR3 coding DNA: TGTGCCAGCAGTAAGACTTCTAGCACAGATACGCAGTATTTT. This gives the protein CASSKTSSTDTQYF.

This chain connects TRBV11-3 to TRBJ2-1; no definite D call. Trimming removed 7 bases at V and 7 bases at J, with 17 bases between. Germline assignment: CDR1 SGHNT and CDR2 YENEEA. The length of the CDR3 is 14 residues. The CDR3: CASIPAVKENEQFF. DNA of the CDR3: TGTGCCAGCATCCCTGCGGTCAAGGAGAATGAGCAGTTCTTC.

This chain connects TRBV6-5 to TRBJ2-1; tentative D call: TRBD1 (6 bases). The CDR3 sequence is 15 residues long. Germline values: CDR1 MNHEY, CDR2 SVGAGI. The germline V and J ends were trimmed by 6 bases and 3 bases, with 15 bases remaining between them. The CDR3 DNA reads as TGTGCCAGCAGCATTCGACAGGCCGTCTACAATGAGCAGTTCTTC. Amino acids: CASSIRQAVYNEQFF.

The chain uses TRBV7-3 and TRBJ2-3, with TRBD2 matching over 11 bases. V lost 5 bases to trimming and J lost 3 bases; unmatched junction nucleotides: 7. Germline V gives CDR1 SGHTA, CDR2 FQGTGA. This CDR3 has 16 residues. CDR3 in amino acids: CASSTTSGSRTDTQYF. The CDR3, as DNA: TGTGCCAGCAGCACTACTAGCGGGAGTCGTACAGATACGCAGTATTTT. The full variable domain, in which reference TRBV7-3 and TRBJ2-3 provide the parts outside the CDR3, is GAGVSQTPSNKVTEKGKYVELRCDPISGHTALYWYRQSLGQGPEFLIYFQGTGAADDSGLPNDRFFAVRPEGSVSTLKIQRTERGDSAVYLCASSTTSGSRTDTQYFGPGTRLTVL.

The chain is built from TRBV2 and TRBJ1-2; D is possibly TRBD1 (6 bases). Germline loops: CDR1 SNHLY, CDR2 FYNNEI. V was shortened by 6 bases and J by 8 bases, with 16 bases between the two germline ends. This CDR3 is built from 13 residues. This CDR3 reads CASRTRGGSGYTF. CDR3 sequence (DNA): TGTGCCAGCAGAACTAGGGGGGGTAGCGGCTACACCTTC.

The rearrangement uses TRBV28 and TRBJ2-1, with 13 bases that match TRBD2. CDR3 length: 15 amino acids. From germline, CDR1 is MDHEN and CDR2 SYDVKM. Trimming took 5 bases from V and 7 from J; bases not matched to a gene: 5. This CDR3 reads CASSLGTSGENEQFF. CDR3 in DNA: TGTGCCAGCAGTCTCGGGACTAGCGGGGAGAATGAGCAGTTCTTC.

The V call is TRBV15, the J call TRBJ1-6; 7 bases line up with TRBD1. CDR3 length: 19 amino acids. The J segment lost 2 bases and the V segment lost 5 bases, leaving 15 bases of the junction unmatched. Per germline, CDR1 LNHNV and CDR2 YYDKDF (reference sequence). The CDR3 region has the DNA TGTGCCACCAGCTTAAGCCGGGACAGCGATCAGACCTATAATTCACCCCTCCACTTT. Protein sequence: CATSLSRDSDQTYNSPLHF.

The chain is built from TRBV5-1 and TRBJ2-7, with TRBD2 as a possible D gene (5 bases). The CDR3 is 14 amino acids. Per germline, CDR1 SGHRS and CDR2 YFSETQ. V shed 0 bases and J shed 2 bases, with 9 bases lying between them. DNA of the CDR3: TGCGCCAGCAGCTTGGCAGCCGGGACCTACGAGCAGTACTTC. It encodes CASSLAAGTYEQYF.

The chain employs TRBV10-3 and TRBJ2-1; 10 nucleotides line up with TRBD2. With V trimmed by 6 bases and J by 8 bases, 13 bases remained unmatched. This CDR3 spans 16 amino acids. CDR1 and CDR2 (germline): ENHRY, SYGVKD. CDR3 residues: CAIRGGRAGGPDEQFF. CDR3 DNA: TGTGCCATCAGGGGCGGTCGAGCGGGAGGGCCTGATGAGCAGTTCTTC.

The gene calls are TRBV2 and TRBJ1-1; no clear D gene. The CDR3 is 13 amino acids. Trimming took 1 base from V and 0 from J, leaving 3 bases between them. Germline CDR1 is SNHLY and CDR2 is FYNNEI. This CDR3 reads CASSEDVNTEAFF. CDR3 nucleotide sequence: TGTGCCAGCAGTGAAGATGTGAACACTGAAGCTTTCTTT.

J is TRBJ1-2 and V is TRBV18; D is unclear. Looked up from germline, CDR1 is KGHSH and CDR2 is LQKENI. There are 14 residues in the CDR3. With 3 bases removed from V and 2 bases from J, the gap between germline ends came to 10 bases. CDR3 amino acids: CASSPSGGNYGYTF. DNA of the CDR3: TGTGCCAGCTCACCGAGCGGAGGAAACTATGGCTACACCTTC.

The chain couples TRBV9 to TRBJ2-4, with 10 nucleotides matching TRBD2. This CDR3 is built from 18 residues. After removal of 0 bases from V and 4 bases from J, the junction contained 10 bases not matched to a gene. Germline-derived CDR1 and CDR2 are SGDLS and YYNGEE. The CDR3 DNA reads TGTGCCAGCAGCGTAGGGGGTTCTAGCGGGAGCTCAAAAAACATTCAGTACTTC. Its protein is CASSVGGSSGSSKNIQYF.

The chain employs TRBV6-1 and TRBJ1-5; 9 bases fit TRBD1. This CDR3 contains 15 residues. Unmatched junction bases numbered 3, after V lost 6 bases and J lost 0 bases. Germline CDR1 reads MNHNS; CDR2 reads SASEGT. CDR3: CASSGQGNSNQPQHF. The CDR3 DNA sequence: TGTGCCAGCAGCGGACAGGGGAATAGCAATCAGCCCCAGCATTTT.

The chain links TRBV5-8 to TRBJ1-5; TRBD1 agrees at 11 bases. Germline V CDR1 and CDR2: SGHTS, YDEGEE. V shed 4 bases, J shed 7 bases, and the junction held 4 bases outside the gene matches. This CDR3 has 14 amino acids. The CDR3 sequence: CASSPRTGGQPQHF. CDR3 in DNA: TGTGCCAGCAGCCCCCGGACAGGGGGCCAGCCCCAGCATTTT.

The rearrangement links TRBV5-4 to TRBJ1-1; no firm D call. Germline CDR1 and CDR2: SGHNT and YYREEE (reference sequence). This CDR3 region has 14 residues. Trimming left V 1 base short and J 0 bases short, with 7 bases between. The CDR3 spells CASSLIFMNTEAFF. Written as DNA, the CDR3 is TGTGCCAGCAGCTTGATTTTCATGAACACTGAAGCTTTCTTT.

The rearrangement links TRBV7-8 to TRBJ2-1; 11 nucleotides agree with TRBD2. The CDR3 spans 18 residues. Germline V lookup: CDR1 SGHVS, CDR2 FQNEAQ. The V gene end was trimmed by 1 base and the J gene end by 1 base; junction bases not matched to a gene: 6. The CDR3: CASSLVGSGRASYNEQFF. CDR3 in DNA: TGTGCCAGCAGCTTAGTTGGTAGCGGGAGGGCGTCCTACAATGAGCAGTTCTTC.

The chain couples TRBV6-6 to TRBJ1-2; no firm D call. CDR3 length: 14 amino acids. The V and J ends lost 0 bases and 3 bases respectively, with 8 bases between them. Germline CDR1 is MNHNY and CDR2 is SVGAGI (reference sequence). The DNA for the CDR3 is TGTGCCAGCAGTTACTCACTGATTGACTATGGCTACACCTTC. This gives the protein CASSYSLIDYGYTF.

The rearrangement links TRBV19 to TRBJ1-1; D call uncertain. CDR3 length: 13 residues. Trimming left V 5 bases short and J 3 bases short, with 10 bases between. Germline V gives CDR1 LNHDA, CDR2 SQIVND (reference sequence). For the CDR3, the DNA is TGTGCCAGTAGTTTTACTGGGGACACTGAAGCTTTCTTT. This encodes CASSFTGDTEAFF.

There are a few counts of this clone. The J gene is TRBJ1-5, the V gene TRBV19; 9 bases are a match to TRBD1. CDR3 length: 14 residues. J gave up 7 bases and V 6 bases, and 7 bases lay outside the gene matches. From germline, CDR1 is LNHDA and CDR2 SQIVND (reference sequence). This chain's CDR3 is CASRLQGASQPQHF. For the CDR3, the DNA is TGTGCCAGTAGGTTACAGGGGGCGAGCCAGCCCCAGCATTTT.

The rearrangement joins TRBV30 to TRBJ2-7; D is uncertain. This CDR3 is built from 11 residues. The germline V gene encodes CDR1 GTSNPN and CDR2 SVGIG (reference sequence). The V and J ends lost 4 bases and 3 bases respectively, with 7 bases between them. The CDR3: CAWTASYEQYF. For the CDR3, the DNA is TGTGCCTGGACGGCGAGCTACGAGCAGTACTTC.

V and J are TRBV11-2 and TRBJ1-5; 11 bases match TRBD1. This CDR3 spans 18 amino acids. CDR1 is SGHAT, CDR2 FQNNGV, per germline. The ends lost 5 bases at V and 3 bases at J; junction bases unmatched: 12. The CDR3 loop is CASSPGQGAEQINQPQHF. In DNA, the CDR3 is TGTGCCAGCAGCCCCGGACAGGGGGCTGAACAAATCAATCAGCCCCAGCATTTT.

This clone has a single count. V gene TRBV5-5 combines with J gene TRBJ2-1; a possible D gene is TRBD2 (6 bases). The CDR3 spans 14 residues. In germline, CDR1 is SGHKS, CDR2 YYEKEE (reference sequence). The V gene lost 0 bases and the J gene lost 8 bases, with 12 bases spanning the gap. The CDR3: CASSLGLAADEQFF. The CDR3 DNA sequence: TGTGCCAGCAGCTTGGGTTTAGCGGCCGATGAGCAGTTCTTC.

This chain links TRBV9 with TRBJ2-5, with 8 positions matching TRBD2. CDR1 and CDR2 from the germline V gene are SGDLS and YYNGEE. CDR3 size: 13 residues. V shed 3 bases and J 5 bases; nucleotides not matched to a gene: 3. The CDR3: CASSAPGGETQYF. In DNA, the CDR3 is TGTGCCAGCAGCGCCCCGGGGGGGGAGACCCAGTACTTC.

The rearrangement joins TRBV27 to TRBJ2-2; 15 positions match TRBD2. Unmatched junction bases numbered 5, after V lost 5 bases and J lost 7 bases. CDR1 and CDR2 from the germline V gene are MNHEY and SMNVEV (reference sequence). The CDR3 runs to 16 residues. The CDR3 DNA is TGTGCCAGCAGTCCAGGGACTAGCGGGAGGCGCGGGGAGCTGTTTTTT. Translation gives CASSPGTSGRRGELFF.

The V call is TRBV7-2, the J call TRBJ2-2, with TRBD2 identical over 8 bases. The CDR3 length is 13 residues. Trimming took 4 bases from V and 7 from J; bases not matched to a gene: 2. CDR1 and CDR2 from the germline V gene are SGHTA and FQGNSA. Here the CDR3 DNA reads TGTGCCAGCAGCTCCGGGACTAGCGGGGAGCTGTTTTTT. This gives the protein CASSSGTSGELFF.

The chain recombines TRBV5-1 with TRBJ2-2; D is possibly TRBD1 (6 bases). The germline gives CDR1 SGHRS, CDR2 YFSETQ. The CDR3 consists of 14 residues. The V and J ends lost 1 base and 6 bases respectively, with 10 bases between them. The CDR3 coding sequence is TGCGCCAGCAGCTTGTGGCAGGGGTCCGGGGAGCTGTTTTTT. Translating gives CASSLWQGSGELFF.